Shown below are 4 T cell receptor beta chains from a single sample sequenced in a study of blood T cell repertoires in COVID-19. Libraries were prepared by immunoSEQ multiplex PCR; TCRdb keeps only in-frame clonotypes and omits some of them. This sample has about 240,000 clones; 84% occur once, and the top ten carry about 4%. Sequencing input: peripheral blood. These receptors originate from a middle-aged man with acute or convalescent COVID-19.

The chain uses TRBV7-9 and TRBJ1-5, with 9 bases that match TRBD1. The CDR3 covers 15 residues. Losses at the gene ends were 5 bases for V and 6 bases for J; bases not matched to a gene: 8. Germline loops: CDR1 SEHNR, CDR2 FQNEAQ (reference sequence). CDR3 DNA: TGTGCCAGCAGCACAGGGGGCATTAACTCTCAGCCCCAGCATTTT. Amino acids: CASSTGGINSQPQHF.

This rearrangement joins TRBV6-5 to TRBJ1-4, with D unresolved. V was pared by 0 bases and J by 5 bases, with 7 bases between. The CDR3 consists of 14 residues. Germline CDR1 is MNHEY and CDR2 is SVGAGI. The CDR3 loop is CASSYSPVNEKLFF. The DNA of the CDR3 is TGTGCCAGCAGTTACTCCCCCGTGAATGAAAAACTGTTTTTT.

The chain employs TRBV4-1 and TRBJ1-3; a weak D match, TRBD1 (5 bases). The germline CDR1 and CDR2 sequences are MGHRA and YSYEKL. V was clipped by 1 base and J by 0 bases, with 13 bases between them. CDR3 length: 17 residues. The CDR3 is CASSQASRVDSGNTIYF. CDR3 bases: TGCGCCAGCAGCCAAGCTTCCAGGGTAGACTCTGGAAACACCATATATTTT.

The CDR3 DNA follows: TGTGCCAGCAGTTACTCGACTCTAGTCATCGAGCAGTTCTTC. Translation: CASSYSTLVIEQFF. V and J are TRBV6-2 or TRBV6-3 and TRBJ2-1; D is unclear. The CDR3 sequence is 14 residues long. Germline lookup yields CDR1 MNHEY and CDR2 SVGEGT. Trimming left V 0 bases short and J 10 bases short, with 13 bases between.